This TCR beta chain was identified in a study of regulatory T cells in long-lasting Graves disease. This clonotype has a handful of counts. Time point of the sample: persistent/refractory GD, antithyroid drugs over 5 years with positive TRAb. PBMC-derived RNA was used for the TCR library. The TCR beta library used iRepertoire HTBI primers with Arm-PCR amplification of CDR3. In TCRdb, the multiplex PCR reads were re-called with MiXCR into one record per CDR3 protein. The data show under 350,000 distinct CDR3 sequences, around 20% seen once. The receptor comes from a female donor with Graves disease. The sequencing here drew on peripheral blood mononuclear cells (PBMCs), taken when the disease was refractory, from a patient treated with antithyroid drugs.

The CDR3 is CAINSDRGQPQHF. CDR3 DNA sequence: TGTGCCATCAATTCCGACAGGGGTCAGCCCCAGCATTTT. This sequence joins TRBV10-3 and TRBJ1-5, with 8 bases identical to TRBD1. The V gene end was trimmed by 7 bases and the J gene end by 6 bases; junction bases not matched to a gene: 5. The CDR3 totals 13 residues. The germline CDR1 and CDR2 sequences are ENHRY and SYGVKD.